The 14 T cell receptor beta chains presented below share a single source sample, sequenced in a study of T cell responses to AZD1222 COVID-19 vaccine. The method was immunoSEQ multiplex PCR; TCRdb's version includes in-frame clones alone and lacks a portion of them. Of under 150,000 clones detected, about 90% appear once; the ten largest clones hold 4.5% to 6.5%. Sequenced material: peripheral blood, taken on day 0 of AZD1222 vaccination. The source is an adult in good health.

V and J are TRBV27 and TRBJ1-5, with D maybe TRBD1 (6 bases). V was pared by 3 bases and J by 6 bases, with 9 bases between. The length of the CDR3 is 13 residues. CDR1 and CDR2 (germline): MNHEY, SMNVEV (reference sequence). The CDR3 here is CASSFTGFQPQHF. For the CDR3, the DNA is TGTGCCAGCAGTTTTACAGGGTTTCAGCCCCAGCATTTT.

The genes are TRBV11-2 and TRBJ2-5; TRBD2 matches 9 bases. The J segment lost 5 bases and the V segment lost 5 bases, leaving 6 bases of the junction unmatched. The germline CDR1 and CDR2 sequences are SGHAT and FQNNGV. The CDR3 contains 14 residues. The CDR3 region is CASSRLAGGETQYF. The CDR3 DNA follows: TGTGCCAGCAGCCGACTGGCGGGGGGGGAGACCCAGTACTTC. The full variable domain, in which reference TRBV11-2 and TRBJ2-5 provide the parts outside the CDR3, is EAGVAQSPRYKIIEKRQSVAFWCNPISGHATLYWYQQILGQGPKLLIQFQNNGVVDDSQLPKDRFSAERLKGVDSTLKIQPAKLEDSAVYLCASSRLAGGETQYFGPGTRLLVL.

The chain is built from TRBV6-4 and TRBJ2-1, with 12 bases that match TRBD2. The CDR3 is 15 amino acids. The V segment lost 5 bases and the J segment 5 bases; nucleotides outside the gene matches: 4. CDR1 MRHNA and CDR2 SNTAGT come from the germline V gene. The CDR3 protein is CASSPGLAGNNEQFF. The CDR3 DNA is TGTGCCAGCAGTCCCGGACTAGCGGGAAACAATGAGCAGTTCTTC.

The rearrangement links TRBV9 to TRBJ2-3, with TRBD1 matching 8 bases. Germline CDR1 and CDR2: SGDLS and YYNGEE. J lost 6 bases, V lost 0 bases, and 6 bases had no gene match. This CDR3 is 15 amino acids long. The CDR3 DNA is TGTGCCAGCAGCGTAGGGGCAGGGGGCGCGGATACGCAGTATTTT. Encoded protein: CASSVGAGGADTQYF.

The rearrangement joins TRBV5-1 to TRBJ2-5; 9 bases fit TRBD2. This CDR3 spans 16 amino acids. The germline V gene encodes CDR1 SGHRS and CDR2 YFSETQ. V shed 0 bases, J shed 2 bases, and the junction held 5 bases outside the gene matches. In DNA form, the CDR3 reads TGCGCCAGCAGCTTGGTGCTAGCGGGGATACAAGAGACCCAGTACTTC. This codes for CASSLVLAGIQETQYF.

The CDR3 DNA reads as TGTGCCAGCAGCCCATCCATAAAGCGGGAGCTCCCCTACGAGCAGTACTTC. Protein product: CASSPSIKRELPYEQYF. This chain joins TRBV7-2 and TRBJ2-7; 8 nucleotides agree with TRBD2. Trimming at V came to 5 bases and at J to 2 bases, leaving 14 bases not matched to a gene. Germline V gene lookup returns CDR1 SGHTA and CDR2 FQGNSA. This CDR3 has 17 residues.

This chain uses TRBV19 with TRBJ1-2; the D is unclear. This CDR3 is 17 amino acids long. Germline loops: CDR1 LNHDA, CDR2 SQIVND (reference sequence). V shed 3 bases and J shed 3 bases, with 20 bases lying between them. In DNA, the CDR3 is TGTGCCAGTAGTATCGAGAGTCGACGAGGGTGGGACTATGGCTACACCTTC. Amino acid sequence: CASSIESRRGWDYGYTF.

V gene TRBV30 combines with J gene TRBJ2-5; 12 bases are shared with TRBD1. The CDR3 contains 13 residues. Germline assignment: CDR1 GTSNPN and CDR2 SVGIG (reference sequence). Losses at the gene ends were 5 bases for V and 5 bases for J; bases not matched to a gene: 3. CDR3 in DNA: TGTGCCTGGGGGACAGGGGGCTTTGAGACCCAGTACTTC. Protein product: CAWGTGGFETQYF.

This chain joins TRBV21-1 and TRBJ2-2; whether TRBD2, the table's D call, matches the DNA was not checked. TRBV21-1 is a listed pseudogene. The CDR3 runs to 17 residues. In DNA, the CDR3 is TGTGCCAGCAGCACGCTTACTAGCGGGAGGGGCACCGGGGAGCTGTTTTTT. Its protein product is CASSTLTSGRGTGELFF.

This chain joins TRBV5-1 and TRBJ2-7, with a tentative D call TRBD1 (5 bases). CDR3 size: 12 residues. V lost 5 bases and J 0 bases, leaving 6 bases between the germline ends. The germline gives CDR1 SGHRS, CDR2 YFSETQ. CDR3 sequence: CASRDSSYEQYF. The CDR3 DNA follows: TGCGCCAGCAGAGACAGCTCCTACGAGCAGTACTTC.

The chain is built from TRBV11-3 and TRBJ2-1; D possibly corresponds to TRBD2 (7 bases). Trimming shortened V by 7 bases and J by 3 bases, and 25 bases separated the two germline ends. In germline, CDR1 is SGHNT, CDR2 YENEEA. The CDR3 is 18 amino acids. The CDR3 DNA follows: TGTGCCAGCACCAAAGCCCACACGGGGGGCGGTATCTACAATGAGCAGTTCTTC. Its protein is CASTKAHTGGGIYNEQFF.

This clone has more than one count but fewer than ten. The rearrangement links TRBV28 to TRBJ2-7; D unclear. Germline V gives CDR1 MDHEN, CDR2 SYDVKM. Trimming pared 5 bases from V and 7 bases from J, leaving 9 bases between. There are 11 residues in the CDR3. CDR3 region: CASSIQREQYF. The CDR3 DNA reads TGTGCCAGCAGTATCCAGAGGGAGCAGTACTTC.

The chain carries TRBV27 and TRBJ1-6; TRBD1 matches 10 bases. V dropped 7 bases and J dropped 7; count of bases not matched to a gene: 4. CDR1 MNHEY and CDR2 SMNVEV come from the germline V gene (reference sequence). The CDR3 is 14 residues long. The CDR3 loop is CASKTGGANSPLHF. CDR3 coding DNA: TGTGCCAGCAAGACAGGGGGCGCGAATTCACCCCTCCACTTT.

The rearrangement joins TRBV18 to TRBJ1-2; no reliable D call. CDR3 size: 14 residues. The germline V and J ends were trimmed by 1 base and 3 bases, with 9 bases remaining between them. The germline V gene encodes CDR1 KGHSH and CDR2 LQKENI. CDR3 loop: CASSPLGSYYGYTF. DNA for the CDR3: TGTGCCAGCTCACCACTAGGAAGCTACTATGGCTACACCTTC. The variable domain in full, completed from reference TRBV18 and TRBJ1-2, reads NAGVMQNPRHLVRRRGQEARLRCSPMKGHSHVYWYRQLPEEGLKFMVYLQKENIIDESGMPKERFSAEFPKEGPSILRIQQVVRGDSAAYFCASSPLGSYYGYTFGSGTRLTVV.